This TCR beta chain was recorded in a study of blood T cells in healthy people across ages (dated by TCRdb to the mid-2010s). Study-wide context: In model experiments, template switching captured roughly one uniquely barcoded TCR beta cDNA molecule for every two T cells. The study analyzed two additional independent replicas of 1 million unique cDNA reads from the same blood draw for two donors, one aged 18 to 30 and one aged 80 or older. The donors were divided into four age groups: young (average around 15 years), middle-aged (under 40), aged (62) and long-lived (82). Age-related changes in TCR beta repertoire diversity were measured in the study by deep sequencing normalized with unique cDNA molecular identifiers. To avoid experimental bias, donors of different ages were randomly spread across the sequencing lanes.

General findings and caveats noted by the study authors: Because donor CMV infection status was unknown, age-related changes in expanded clonotypes were potentially confounded. Observed TCR beta diversity correlated strongly with the percentage of naive T cells measured by flow cytometry. Compared with the aged group, the long-lived group had more naive CD4+ T cells, fewer expanded clones and increased TCR diversity, a pattern suggesting age selection. Estimates of total diversity based on one million sequenced T cells were considered lower bounds and underestimates. Observed TCR beta diversity per million T cells fell roughly linearly with age, and a significant reduction was already apparent by age around 40. Bulk unsorted PBMC profiling prevented conclusive comparison of naive and antigen-experienced compartments.

The donors were roughly 40 Caucasian individuals from Russia, aged roughly 6 to 90 years, who were systemically healthy. About 9.6 milliliters of peripheral blood were collected from each donor into EDTA-treated Vacutainer tubes. Ficoll-Paque density-gradient centrifugation was used to isolate PBMCs, with at least 6.5 million per sample. Trizol reagent was used to extract total RNA from PBMCs, with at least 5 micrograms per sample. For every donor, flow cytometry on a PBMC aliquot measured the percentage of naive CD45RAhigh/CD27high T cells. This clonotype was counted a few times. The antigen it recognizes is unknown. No base quality information exists; no much larger clone differs at one position. Clipping removes 3 bases from V and 3 bases from J, with 5 as the unmatched junction base count. The germline V gene supplies CDR1 SGHVS and CDR2 FNYEAQ. The CDR3 contains 15 residues, cysteine and phenylalanine counted. Just CDR3 DNA is preserved here, 45 bases in frame from base 1.

To prepare the library, 5' RACE was applied. These reads were obtained on an Illumina HiSeq 2500. The second PCR ran for roughly 6 to 11 cycles and used a J-beta primer mix along with a sample-barcoded 5' primer. Each TCR beta cDNA molecule received a unique molecular identifier from a template-switch 5' adaptor carrying 12 random nucleotides. Each sample yielded at least 3 million CDR3-containing paired-end reads. All of the RNA was converted into first-strand cDNA using the Mint cDNA synthesis kit, with a TRBC-specific oligonucleotide serving as the primer. After uracil-DNA glycosylase treatment, a first 18-cycle PCR used universal primers M1SS and BC2_uni_R on all cDNA. Concerning the study's data processing: Each sample was normalized by randomly selecting 1 million high-quality reads, each carrying a distinct molecular identifier. Reads with shared molecular identifiers were discarded instead of being binned into consensus sequences. CDR3 identification, clonotype clustering and error correction used MiTCR with a Q25 quality threshold and the strictest error-elimination algorithm. A nonparametric unseen species model with Euler transformation was used to estimate lower-bound total TCR beta diversity. TCRdb trimmed public reads at Q25 via fastp, called clones via MiXCR and kept in-frame beta chains. One record per CDR3 amino acid sequence lists the most common genes and DNA. These V and J calls are TCRdb output, not the study's own analysis. This sample lists 730,000 or so distinct CDR3 sequences; 40% to 45% were detected once. The ten largest clones represent 30% of the sample.

The V and J segments used are TRBV7-6 and TRBJ2-3, and 8 junction bases match TRBD1. Sequenced sample: blood. The receptor's source is a man aged 80 or over in good health. The sequenced DNA: TGTGCCAGCAGCTTCCGGACAGGGCTGACAGATACGCAGTATTTT. It encodes CASSFRTGLTDTQYF.